The entry below describes one T cell receptor (beta chain). This record belongs to a study of blood T cell repertoires in COVID-19. Study-wide context: Sources were T cells, B-cell-depleted T cells, or PBMCs; the material itself was cDNA or gDNA.

While infection was still active, Seattle patients were enrolled and then followed longitudinally. In the original processing: Cell counts per sample came from amplifying reference gene primers. Clones were sequenced by immunoSEQ multiplex PCR, and TCRdb holds only the in-frame ones, with some missing. The DNA was the basis for D and trimming; V, J and clone size are from that table. Of about 130,000 clones in the sample, 92% were seen once. V shed 7 bases and J shed 10 bases, with 19 bases lying between them. This CDR3 spans 13 amino acids. The germline V gene has CDR1 WSHSY and CDR2 SAAADI. The clonotype was recovered from a man aged 45-65 years with COVID-19, enrolled during active disease. The sample consisted of peripheral blood. This chain connects TRBV10-2 to TRBJ1-1; D possibly corresponds to TRBD1 (6 bases). The CDR3 here is CASTKPPGHGAFF. The CDR3 DNA is TGCGCCAGCACCAAGCCTCCGGGACATGGAGCTTTCTTT.